These 25 T cell receptor beta chains share one sample of origin, sequenced in a study of blood T cell repertoires in COVID-19 (dated by TCRdb to the early 2020s). The library was built by means of the immunoSEQ multiplex PCR assay. The table was pulled from immuneACCESS by TCRdb, which kept in-frame rearrangements only. Such tables lose some clones; where checked, under half of the loss comes from unresolved V genes, and the rest has no known cause. The sample table shows tens of thousands of clones, and roughly 80% are seen once. The ten largest make up 28% of the sample. The sequenced material came from peripheral blood. Receptors originate from a human donor in a cohort sampled during active COVID-19.

The V gene is TRBV7-8, the J gene TRBJ2-1; possibly TRBD2 for D (6 bases). V lost 5 bases and J 1 base, leaving 12 bases between the germline ends. This CDR3 comprises 15 residues. Germline assignment: CDR1 SGHVS and CDR2 FQNEAQ. The CDR3: CASSPGGLSYNEQFF. The CDR3 DNA follows: TGTGCCAGCAGCCCTGGGGGGTTATCCTACAATGAGCAGTTCTTC.

This clone was seen a few times. The chain has TRBV29-1 and TRBJ2-1; 11 bases line up with TRBD1. The length of the CDR3 is 17 residues. Trimming took 8 bases from V and 2 from J; bases not matched to a gene: 14. Germline CDR1 reads SQVTM; CDR2 reads ANQGSEA. The CDR3 here is CSLKRTGGVFPYNEQFF. The CDR3 DNA reads as TGCAGCCTAAAACGGACAGGGGGCGTTTTCCCCTACAATGAGCAGTTCTTC.

CDR3 nucleotide sequence: TGTGCCAGCAGCTCGGTATATGAGCAGTTCTTC. It encodes CASSSVYEQFF. The rearrangement uses TRBV5-6 and TRBJ2-1, with D uncertain. The V gene lost 3 bases and the J gene lost 8 bases, with 6 bases spanning the gap. CDR1 and CDR2 from the germline V gene are SGHDT and YYEEEE. This CDR3 has 11 residues.

V and J are TRBV7-9 and TRBJ2-1; TRBD1 matches 9 bases. The CDR3 totals 16 residues. Germline assignment: CDR1 SEHNR and CDR2 FQNEAQ (reference sequence). The J segment lost 2 bases and the V segment lost 4 bases, leaving 6 bases of the junction unmatched. CDR3 nucleotide sequence: TGTGCCAGCAGCTGGACACAGGGGGCTACCTACAATGAGCAGTTCTTC. The encoded protein is CASSWTQGATYNEQFF.

The CDR3 coding sequence is TGTGCCAGCAGCTTAGCCTCGACTAAAATCTCTGGAAACACCATATATTTT. Translation gives CASSLASTKISGNTIYF. This chain connects TRBV11-2 to TRBJ1-3; D is uncertain. The CDR3 covers 17 residues. Per germline, CDR1 SGHAT and CDR2 FQNNGV. The V and J ends lost 1 base and 0 bases respectively, with 13 bases between them.

V and J are TRBV7-3 and TRBJ1-2; 10 nucleotides agree with TRBD1. The junction had 5 bases not matched to a gene; V was cut back by 5 bases and J by 2 bases. CDR1 is SGHTA, CDR2 FQGTGA, per germline. The CDR3 length is 15 residues. CDR3 amino acids: CASSVTGGANYGYTF. In DNA, the CDR3 is TGTGCCAGCAGCGTGACAGGGGGCGCAAACTATGGCTACACCTTC.

V usage is TRBV7-9 and J usage is TRBJ2-7; D call uncertain. The CDR3 is 12 residues long. CDR1 SEHNR and CDR2 FQNEAQ come from the germline V gene (reference sequence). Deletions cut 5 bases from V and 4 bases from J, with 9 bases between. The CDR3, as DNA: TGTGCCAGCAGCCCTGGCCCTTACGAGCAGTACTTC. It translates to CASSPGPYEQYF.

The CDR3 region is CASSYSSGGAGGLFF. DNA of the CDR3: TGTGCCAGCAGTTACTCTAGCGGGGGAGCAGGTGGGCTGTTTTTT. The rearrangement links TRBV6-5 to TRBJ2-2, with 9 bases aligning to TRBD2. The CDR3 spans 15 residues. Trimming removed 0 bases from V and 13 bases from J; junction bases left unmatched: 9. Germline loops: CDR1 MNHEY, CDR2 SVGAGI.

The chain couples TRBV9 to TRBJ1-2; D remains ambiguous. Trimming stripped 3 bases from V and 3 bases from J, with 15 bases between. The CDR3 sequence is 15 residues long. Per germline, CDR1 SGDLS and CDR2 YYNGEE. The CDR3 DNA follows: TGTGCCAGCAGCGCCGCGCCGGGAACGGACTATGGCTACACCTTC. This sequence encodes CASSAAPGTDYGYTF.

The chain carries TRBV6-5 and TRBJ1-4, with D maybe TRBD1 (6 bases). The V gene lost 2 bases and the J gene lost 4 bases, with 11 bases spanning the gap. CDR1 and CDR2 (germline): MNHEY, SVGAGI. CDR3 size: 15 residues. CDR3 protein: CASSYGGAYNEKLFF. The DNA for the CDR3 is TGTGCCAGCAGTTACGGGGGGGCGTATAATGAAAAACTGTTTTTT.

In this sample, this clone turned up once. The chain links TRBV4-1 to TRBJ1-1; 7 bases fit TRBD1. V lost 1 base to trimming and J lost 8 bases; unmatched junction nucleotides: 7. The CDR3 is made up of 14 amino acids. Germline loops: CDR1 MGHRA, CDR2 YSYEKL. The CDR3 reads CASSQVGTVREAFF. CDR3 sequence (DNA): TGCGCCAGCAGCCAAGTGGGGACAGTGCGGGAAGCTTTCTTT.

This clone has only one observation. The chain joins TRBV15 to TRBJ1-4, with D perhaps matching TRBD1 (5 bases). This CDR3 has 15 residues. The germline V gene encodes CDR1 LNHNV and CDR2 YYDKDF (reference sequence). Trimming left V 0 bases short and J 6 bases short, with 11 bases between. CDR3 sequence: CATSRDRVYHEKLFF. CDR3 nucleotides: TGTGCCACCAGCAGAGACAGGGTGTATCATGAAAAACTGTTTTTT.

V and J are TRBV19 and TRBJ2-3; 8 nucleotides agree with TRBD2. Germline loops: CDR1 LNHDA, CDR2 SQIVND (reference sequence). The CDR3 length is 16 residues. Germline trimming cut 1 base from V and 5 bases from J; bases unmatched to any gene: 8. The CDR3 is CASSIGARGGRDTQYF. The DNA of the CDR3 is TGTGCCAGTAGTATAGGTGCTCGGGGGGGCCGAGATACGCAGTATTTT.

This clone was seen a single time. The gene calls are TRBV20-1 and TRBJ2-3; 11 nucleotides agree with TRBD2. The CDR3 has 18 amino acids. The germline CDR1 and CDR2 sequences are DFQATT and SNEGSKA (reference sequence). The ends lost 3 bases at V and 0 bases at J; junction bases unmatched: 11. CDR3 bases: TGCAGTGCTAGTTATAGGCCTAGCGGGGGGCGAAGCACAGATACGCAGTATTTT. It specifies CSASYRPSGGRSTDTQYF.

The chain has TRBV7-2 and TRBJ2-7; the match to TRBD1 covers 7 bases. Germline V lookup: CDR1 SGHTA, CDR2 FQGNSA. V was clipped by 6 bases and J by 5 bases; unmatched bases: 10. The CDR3 has 14 amino acids. The CDR3 loop reads CASRDLDRAHEQYF. In nucleotides, the CDR3 is TGTGCCAGCAGGGACCTTGACAGGGCTCACGAGCAGTACTTC.

The J gene is TRBJ2-3, the V gene TRBV23-1, with 10 bases lining up with TRBD2. TRBV23-1 is an ORF; its function is uncertain. The CDR3 is 16 amino acids. The V and J ends lost 7 bases and 0 bases, in that order; junction bases with no gene match: 7. DNA for the CDR3: TGCGCCAGCAACACAGGGACTAGCGCTAGCACAGATACGCAGTATTTT. As protein: CASNTGTSASTDTQYF.

This rearrangement joins TRBV28 to TRBJ2-1; TRBD2 aligns across 8 bases. CDR3 length equals 16 residues. Losses at the gene ends were 4 bases for V and 1 base for J; bases not matched to a gene: 6. The germline V gene encodes CDR1 MDHEN and CDR2 SYDVKM. DNA for the CDR3: TGTGCCAGCAGTTCGCCGCGGGGGGCTTCCTACAATGAGCAGTTCTTC. It translates to CASSSPRGASYNEQFF.

The gene calls are TRBV4-2 and TRBJ2-3; tentatively, D is TRBD2 (7 bases). This CDR3 has 17 amino acids. From germline, CDR1 is LGHNA and CDR2 YNFKEQ. V was clipped by 6 bases and J by 1 base, with 20 bases between them. The CDR3: CASSHTTGRGRTDTQYF. CDR3 DNA sequence: TGTGCCAGCAGTCATACAACAGGGCGGGGGCGCACAGATACGCAGTATTTT.

The chain couples TRBV6-2 or TRBV6-3 to TRBJ2-1; 13 nucleotides align to TRBD2. In germline, CDR1 is MNHEY, CDR2 SVGEGT. This CDR3 has 17 residues. The ends lost 0 bases at V and 4 bases at J; junction bases unmatched: 3. The CDR3 spells CASSYSGTSGVYNEQFF. DNA for the CDR3: TGTGCCAGCAGTTACTCGGGGACTAGCGGGGTTTACAATGAGCAGTTCTTC.

This clone was detected a few times. The genes are TRBV7-9 and TRBJ2-7; D gene unclear. Trimming took 1 base from V and 3 from J, leaving 13 bases between them. This CDR3 comprises 15 residues. CDR1 is SEHNR and CDR2 is FQNEAQ in the germline V gene (reference sequence). The CDR3 bases are TGTGCCAGCAGCTTAGACCTGGGTCGCGGCTACGAGCAGTACTTC. Translated: CASSLDLGRGYEQYF.

The chain is built from TRBV28 and TRBJ2-4; 7 nucleotides align to TRBD1. This CDR3 is 17 amino acids long. The trim removed 1 base at V and 0 bases at J, leaving 6 bases unmatched. CDR1 is MDHEN, CDR2 SYDVKM, per germline. CDR3 sequence: CASSLSGGVVAKNIQYF. CDR3 DNA: TGTGCCAGCAGTTTATCAGGGGGAGTTGTAGCCAAAAACATTCAGTACTTC.

The CDR3 DNA sequence: TGTGCCAGCTTCGGGGGGTATGGCTACACCTTC. Translation: CASFGGYGYTF. The V call is TRBV2, the J call TRBJ1-2, with a possible D match to TRBD1 (5 bases). Trimming took off 8 bases at V and 5 bases at J, with 9 bases between the two ends. Germline CDR1 SNHLY, CDR2 FYNNEI. This CDR3 is built from 11 residues.

V gene TRBV28 combines with J gene TRBJ2-5; 9 positions agree with TRBD1. Trimming at V came to 6 bases and at J to 2 bases, leaving 7 bases not matched to a gene. Germline CDR1 is MDHEN and CDR2 is SYDVKM. The CDR3 loop spans 15 amino acids. CDR3 sequence (DNA): TGTGCCAGCAGCAAAACACAGGGGGCACAAGAGACCCAGTACTTC. This sequence encodes CASSKTQGAQETQYF.

The rearrangement links TRBV9 to TRBJ2-1; 7 positions agree with TRBD2. Germline trimming cut 3 bases from V and 0 bases from J; bases unmatched to any gene: 18. CDR1 is SGDLS, CDR2 YYNGEE, per germline. The CDR3 runs to 20 residues. The CDR3 here is CASSAGFSGQAGPSYNEQFF. The CDR3 nucleotides read TGTGCCAGCAGCGCCGGTTTTTCAGGGCAAGCGGGGCCCTCCTACAATGAGCAGTTCTTC. Looking up the rest from reference TRBV9 and TRBJ2-1 gives the full variable domain: DSGVTQTPKHLITATGQRVTLRCSPRSGDLSVYWYQQSLDQGLQFLIQYYNGEERAKGNILERFSAQQFPDLHSELNLSSLELGDSALYFCASSAGFSGQAGPSYNEQFFGPGTRLTVL.

V gene TRBV10-3 combines with J gene TRBJ2-7; 7 bases map to TRBD1. V lost 3 bases, J lost 4 bases, and 6 bases stayed unmatched. This CDR3 spans 14 amino acids. The germline CDR1 and CDR2 sequences are ENHRY and SYGVKD. The CDR3 DNA sequence: TGTGCCATCAGTGAAAGACAGGGTGGGTACGAGCAGTACTTC. This translates into CAISERQGGYEQYF.